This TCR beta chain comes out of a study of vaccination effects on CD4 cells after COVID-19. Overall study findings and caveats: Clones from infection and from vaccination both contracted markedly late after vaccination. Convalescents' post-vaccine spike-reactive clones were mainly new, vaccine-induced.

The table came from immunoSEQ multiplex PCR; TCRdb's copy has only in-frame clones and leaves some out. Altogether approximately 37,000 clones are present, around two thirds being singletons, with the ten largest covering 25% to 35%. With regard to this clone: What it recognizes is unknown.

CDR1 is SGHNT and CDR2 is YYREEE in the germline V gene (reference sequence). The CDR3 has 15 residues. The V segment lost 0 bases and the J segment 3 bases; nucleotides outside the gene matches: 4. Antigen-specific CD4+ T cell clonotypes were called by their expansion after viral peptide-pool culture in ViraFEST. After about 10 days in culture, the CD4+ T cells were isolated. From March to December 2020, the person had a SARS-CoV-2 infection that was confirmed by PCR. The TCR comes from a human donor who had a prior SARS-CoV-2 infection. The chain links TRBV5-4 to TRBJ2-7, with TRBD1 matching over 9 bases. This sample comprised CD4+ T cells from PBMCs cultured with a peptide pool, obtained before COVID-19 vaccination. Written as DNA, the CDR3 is TGTGCCAGCAGCTTGGGGACAGGGGTAGTCTACGAGCAGTACTTC. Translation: CASSLGTGVVYEQYF.